These T cell receptor beta chains were read from a single sample in a study of shared clonotypes between healthy human individuals. Data came from immunoSEQ multiplex PCR; TCRdb stores just in-frame clones and leaves some out. The sample yields more than 2,000,000 clones, approximately 95% seen once. The sample consisted of naive CD4+ T cells from PBMCs. These TCRs come from a man aged 18 to 29 in good health. Some clones in this sample may be carry-over from other donors' samples. Both conserved end residues are part of each CDR3. Each record gives: J gene, clone size, V gene, D gene, CDR3 DNA, CDR3 protein. The D gene is left open where the match is weak. Clone size is given for some rows only: seen once, a few or many times, or a class if the clone is expanded.

TRBJ2-1	-	TRBV5-8	TRBD1	TGTGCCAGCAGCTCAGGACAGGGGTTCAATGAGCAGTTCTTC	CASSSGQGFNEQFF
TRBJ1-1	-	TRBV5-1	-	TGCGCCAGCGGGAGTGCCGGGTACACTGAAGCTTTCTTT	CASGSAGYTEAFF
TRBJ1-2	-	TRBV28	-	TGTGCCAGCAGTTTGGGGGGGGCTACAGCTAACTATGGCTACACCTTC	CASSLGGATANYGYTF
TRBJ2-1	-	TRBV2	-	TGTGCCAGCAGCATAATGAGAGAGGGGGGGCAGTTCTTC	CASSIMREGGQFF
TRBJ1-2	-	TRBV29-1	-	TGCAGCGTTGAATTTTCCAGCAGATATGGCTACACCTTC	CSVEFSSRYGYTF
TRBJ1-1	-	TRBV29-1	-	TGCAGCGCTGCCCCTAGGTTGAACACTGAAGCTTTCTTT	CSAAPRLNTEAFF
TRBJ1-1	-	TRBV6-1	-	TGTGCCAGCAGTGAAGTTTGGGACTCTGAAGCTTTCTTT	CASSEVWDSEAFF
TRBJ1-1	-	TRBV19	-	TGTGCCAGTAGTCCCCTAGCCGTAAACACTGAAGCTTTCTTT	CASSPLAVNTEAFF
TRBJ1-1	-	TRBV5-1	-	TGCGCCAGCAGCTTGGCCCCCGGTTCGAAGAACACTGAAGCTTTCTTT	CASSLAPGSKNTEAFF
TRBJ1-4	-	TRBV7-2	TRBD1	TGTGCCAGCAGCTGGGGACAGTATGAAAAACTGTTTTTT	CASSWGQYEKLFF
TRBJ2-5	-	TRBV20-1	-	TGCAGTGCCACGTCGGAGACCCAGTACTTC	CSATSETQYF
TRBJ2-1	-	TRBV10-3	-	TGTGCCATCAGCAACAGGGATACGGATGAGCAGTTCTTC	CAISNRDTDEQFF
TRBJ2-1	-	TRBV29-1	TRBD2	TGCAGCGTTGGCCTAGCGGTATACAATGAGCAGTTCTTC	CSVGLAVYNEQFF
TRBJ1-5	-	TRBV2	-	TGTGCCAGCAGCGTGGGCCCCGGGGCCCAGCATTTT	CASSVGPGAQHF
TRBJ1-5	-	TRBV9	-	TGTGCCAGCAGCGCCTCGGGGGTCGGGGGACAGCCCCAGCATTTT	CASSASGVGGQPQHF
TRBJ2-4	-	TRBV5-1	-	TGCGCCAGCAGCTTGGAGCTGGCAGGGGGGGCCAAAAACATTCAGTACTTC	CASSLELAGGAKNIQYF
TRBJ2-7	-	TRBV5-4	-	TGTGCCAGCAGCTTGGGGGGCGGGACGAGTTCCTACGAGCAGTACTTC	CASSLGGGTSSYEQYF
TRBJ2-5	once	TRBV5-6	TRBD2	TGTGCCAGCAGCGTGGGCGGTGGACTAGCGGGAGTTAAGACCCAGTACTTC	CASSVGGGLAGVKTQYF
TRBJ2-7	-	TRBV28	-	TGTGCCAGCAGTTTGGGTGGGCAGGCCTACGAGCAGTACTTC	CASSLGGQAYEQYF
TRBJ2-3	-	TRBV7-3	-	TGTGCCAGCAGCTTAAATTCCGGCACAGATACGCAGTATTTT	CASSLNSGTDTQYF
TRBJ1-2	-	TRBV5-4	TRBD1	TGTGCCAGCAGCTCCGCAACTCAGGGGGCGCGCTATGGCTACACCTTC	CASSSATQGARYGYTF
TRBJ1-1	once	TRBV7-3	-	TGTGCCAGCAGCTTAGACGGGGGGTACACTGAAGCTTTCTTT	CASSLDGGYTEAFF
TRBJ2-3	-	TRBV5-1	TRBD2	TGCGCCAGCAGCTTGAGCGGGAGAGAGGATACGCAGTATTTT	CASSLSGREDTQYF
TRBJ1-2	-	TRBV19	-	TGTGCCAGTAGTAACGCCAGGCCCTATGGCTACACCTTC	CASSNARPYGYTF
TRBJ1-2	-	TRBV30	-	TGTGCCTGGCAAAGTGATGGCTACACCTTC	CAWQSDGYTF
TRBJ2-7	-	TRBV21-1	-	TGTGCCAGCAGCAGGGGTTACGAGCAGTACTTC	CASSRGYEQYF
TRBJ2-3	once	TRBV2	-	TGTGCCAGCAGTGAAAGCGGCTTTAGCACAGATACGCAGTATTTT	CASSESGFSTDTQYF
TRBJ1-5	-	TRBV18	TRBD1	TGTGCCAGCTCACCACTAGGGACAGCCATCAATCAGCCCCAGCATTTT	CASSPLGTAINQPQHF
TRBJ1-1	-	TRBV9	TRBD1	TGTGCCAGCAGCGCCCCAGGGGGGAGAGCTTTCTTT	CASSAPGGRAFF
TRBJ2-5	-	TRBV27	TRBD1	TGTGCCAGAGAACCACCGACAGGGGGAGAGACCCAGTACTTC	CAREPPTGGETQYF
TRBJ2-7	-	TRBV18	TRBD1	TGTGCCAGCACGGGACAGTTGAGCTCCTACGAGCAGTACTTC	CASTGQLSSYEQYF
TRBJ1-3	-	TRBV9	TRBD1	TGTGCCAGCAGCGTAGAAGGTCAGGGGGCGACCATATATTTT	CASSVEGQGATIYF
TRBJ2-5	-	TRBV14	TRBD1	TGTGCCAGCAGCAAGAACAGGGGGCAAGAGACCCAGTACTTC	CASSKNRGQETQYF
TRBJ2-5	-	TRBV5-1	-	TGCGCCAGCAGCTATGGCACGCAAGAGACCCAGTACTTC	CASSYGTQETQYF
TRBJ2-1	-	TRBV7-8	TRBD1	TGTGCCAGCAGCTCCCGAGTGGACAGGGGGGGCAACAATGAGCAGTTCTTC	CASSSRVDRGGNNEQFF
TRBJ2-1	-	TRBV7-2	-	TGTGCCAGCAGCCGAGGGGGGGGCGGAAGCTCCTACAATGAGCAGTTCTTC	CASSRGGGGSSYNEQFF
TRBJ1-4	-	TRBV19	-	TGTGCCAGTAGTCCCGGGAGGGTTCCCAACGAAAAACTGTTTTTT	CASSPGRVPNEKLFF
TRBJ1-5	-	TRBV19	-	TGTGCCAGTAGCGACCTACCCGGGAGGCCCCAGCATTTT	CASSDLPGRPQHF
TRBJ2-5	-	TRBV5-1	-	TGCGCCAGCAAGAGCCAAGAGACCCAGTACTTC	CASKSQETQYF
TRBJ2-7	-	TRBV15	-	TGTGCCACCAGCAGAGAGCCGGGCTACGAGCAGTACTTC	CATSREPGYEQYF
TRBJ1-4	-	TRBV2	-	TGTGCCAGCAGTGGAGCGGTCAGGGGAGAAAAACTGTTTTTT	CASSGAVRGEKLFF
TRBJ1-1	-	TRBV19	-	TGTGCCAGTATCCGCGGGGTGGGGAACACTGAAGCTTTCTTT	CASIRGVGNTEAFF
TRBJ2-1	-	TRBV5-1	TRBD1	TGCGCCAGCAGCACGGGACAGCTATACAATGAGCAGTTCTTC	CASSTGQLYNEQFF
TRBJ1-4	-	TRBV21-1	-	TGTGCCAGCAGCAAAGAACCAGGGTTGACTAATGAAAAACTGTTTTTT	CASSKEPGLTNEKLFF
TRBJ2-5	-	TRBV6-6	TRBD2	TGTGCCAGCAGCAGTTGGACTAGCGGGACGGAGACCCAGTACTTC	CASSSWTSGTETQYF
TRBJ1-1	-	TRBV28	-	TGTGCCAGCAGTATGAACACTGAAGCTTTCTTT	CASSMNTEAFF
TRBJ1-1	-	TRBV6-4	TRBD1	TGTGCCAGCAGTGAGGACAGGGGCGCTGAAGCTTTCTTT	CASSEDRGAEAFF
TRBJ2-1	-	TRBV5-6	-	TGTGCCAGCAGCTATAACAGGGATGAGCAGTTCTTC	CASSYNRDEQFF
TRBJ2-5	-	TRBV9	-	TGTGCCAGCAGCGTAGAAGGGTTCCCACAAGAGACCCAGTACTTC	CASSVEGFPQETQYF
TRBJ2-1	-	TRBV7-3	TRBD2	TGTGCCAGCAGCTTTGGGGCTAGCGGTTACAATGAGCAGTTCTTC	CASSFGASGYNEQFF